A single sample gave rise to the 25 T cell receptor beta chains below, sequenced in a study of T cells in Graves' hyperthyroidism and ophthalmopathy. Amplification of TCR beta CDR3 regions used RNA as the template. The study used the HTBI primer set for a first-round RT-PCR of the TCR CDR3. TCRdb processed the multiplex PCR reads anew with MiXCR; each CDR3 protein has one entry. The top ten hold over 7.5% of the sample, which has hundreds of thousands of distinct CDR3 sequences, approximately 15% seen once. What was sequenced was blood. These receptors were collected from a woman aged 18-29 years with Graves' hyperthyroidism.

J is TRBJ2-2 and V is TRBV25-1; TRBD1 might be the D (6 bases). The germline gives CDR1 MGHDK, CDR2 SYGVNS. V lost 4 bases and J lost 3, with 15 bases in between. The CDR3 loop spans 16 amino acids. The CDR3 is CASSATGQMYTGELFF. CDR3 in DNA: TGTGCCAGCAGTGCCACGGGACAAATGTACACCGGGGAGCTGTTTTTT.

This clonotype was recorded many times. The rearrangement joins TRBV7-2 to TRBJ1-4; 7 bases map to TRBD1. Germline V lookup: CDR1 SGHTA, CDR2 FQGNSA. The CDR3 runs to 15 residues. V trimming: 5 bases; J trimming: 10 bases; junction bases outside the gene matches: 13. The CDR3 protein is CASSIPGGRSGKLFF. In DNA form, the CDR3 reads TGTGCCAGCAGCATCCCAGGGGGGAGGTCGGGAAAACTGTTTTTT.

The sample holds many counts of this clonotype. The genes are TRBV6-5 and TRBJ2-2; the D gene is possibly TRBD1 (6 bases). This CDR3 is built from 17 residues. V lost 0 bases to trimming and J lost 3 bases, with 14 bases between them. The V gene's germline CDR1 is MNHEY and CDR2 SVGAGI. The CDR3 DNA follows: TGTGCCAGCAGTTACTCGAATTCGCCAGGGGACACCGGGGAGCTGTTTTTT. This codes for CASSYSNSPGDTGELFF.

This clonotype occurred many times. The rearrangement joins TRBV12-3 or TRBV12-4 to TRBJ1-5, with D maybe TRBD1 (6 bases). There are 14 residues in the CDR3. V was cut by 8 bases and J by 4 bases, with 15 bases left in between. CDR3 in amino acids: CASAGGPGNQPQHF. The CDR3 DNA reads TGTGCCAGCGCTGGGGGGCCAGGAAATCAGCCCCAGCATTTT.

This clonotype has a count of ten or more. V and J are TRBV19 and TRBJ2-5; TRBD2 is a possible D gene (5 bases). Germline CDR1 is LNHDA and CDR2 is SQIVND (reference sequence). Trimming removed 3 bases at V and 0 bases at J, with 8 bases between. The CDR3 has 14 amino acids. CDR3 DNA: TGTGCCAGTAGTATTGGGGAGTACCAAGAGACCCAGTACTTC. This sequence encodes CASSIGEYQETQYF.

The sample holds many counts of this clonotype. The rearrangement joins TRBV20-1 to TRBJ2-2; 7 bases match TRBD2. Germline V gene sequence: CDR1 DFQATT, CDR2 SNEGSKA (reference sequence). The CDR3 loop spans 14 amino acids. V was clipped by 3 bases and J by 4 bases; unmatched bases: 5. The CDR3 DNA reads TGCAGTGCTAGGGGCCTAGCGGCCACCGGGGAGCTGTTTTTT. This translates into CSARGLAATGELFF.

The rearrangement links TRBV9 to TRBJ2-7; 7 bases are shared with TRBD1. Germline CDR1 is SGDLS and CDR2 is YYNGEE. CDR3 length: 16 amino acids. Trimming cost V 1 base and J 0 bases; bases outside gene matches: 7. The CDR3 region is CASSVRPGQPSYEQYF. Here the CDR3 DNA reads TGTGCCAGCAGCGTACGCCCGGGACAGCCCTCCTACGAGCAGTACTTC.

This clonotype was observed at least ten times. This chain uses TRBV4-1 with TRBJ2-6, with 9 nucleotides matching TRBD1. Trimming took 0 bases from V and 3 from J; bases not matched to a gene: 6. CDR3 length: 18 residues. Looked up from germline, CDR1 is MGHRA and CDR2 is YSYEKL. CDR3 sequence reads: CASSQDRQGGSGANVLTF. CDR3 in DNA: TGCGCCAGCAGCCAAGACCGACAGGGGGGAAGTGGGGCCAACGTCCTGACTTTC.

This clonotype has at least ten counts. V is TRBV30 and J is TRBJ1-2; D possibly corresponds to TRBD1 (5 bases). Germline CDR1 and CDR2: GTSNPN and SVGIG (reference sequence). Trimming cost V 0 bases and J 10 bases, with 12 bases left between them. The CDR3 covers 12 residues. For the CDR3, the DNA is TGTGCCTGGAGTGTACCAGTGGGGACCTACACCTTC. Residues: CAWSVPVGTYTF.

This clonotype was found many times. Here the CDR3 DNA reads TGCAGTGCTAGATATGGGGAGGCGGGCTACGAGCAGTACTTC. It translates to CSARYGEAGYEQYF. This rearrangement joins TRBV20-1 to TRBJ2-7, with D perhaps TRBD2 (6 bases). The CDR3 sequence is 14 residues long. The germline gives CDR1 DFQATT, CDR2 SNEGSKA (reference sequence). Trimming removed 2 bases at V and 3 bases at J, with 14 bases between.

This clonotype is a singleton in its sample. This chain joins TRBV20-1 and TRBJ2-4; D is unclear. Germline CDR1 DFQATT, CDR2 SNEGSKA (reference sequence). The CDR3 length is 14 residues. The ends were cut back, 3 bases at V and 0 bases at J, with 9 bases in the middle. CDR3 bases: TGCAGTGCTAGGGAGAACTTAGCCAAAAACATTCAGTACTTC. This sequence encodes CSARENLAKNIQYF.

The chain is built from TRBV7-9 and TRBJ1-5; D call uncertain. V lost 5 bases, J lost 7 bases, and 12 bases lay in between. The CDR3 consists of 13 residues. The germline CDR1 and CDR2 sequences are SEHNR and FQNEAQ (reference sequence). CDR3 in amino acids: CASSPTGRQPQHF. In nucleotides, the CDR3 is TGTGCCAGCAGCCCCACGGGTAGGCAGCCCCAGCATTTT.

At least ten counts were recorded for this clonotype. The chain recombines TRBV2 with TRBJ2-1; 10 positions agree with TRBD2. CDR1 is SNHLY and CDR2 is FYNNEI in the germline V gene. V dropped 5 bases and J dropped 8; count of bases not matched to a gene: 12. The CDR3 runs 16 residues. CDR3 coding DNA: TGTGCCAGCAGTTATCTGGCTAGCGGGAGTTTCGATGAGCAGTTCTTC. Protein product: CASSYLASGSFDEQFF.

This clonotype was detected ten times or more. This chain links TRBV7-6 with TRBJ2-5; D is perhaps TRBD2 (6 bases). The germline V gene has CDR1 SGHVS and CDR2 FNYEAQ. The CDR3 has 13 amino acids. Deletions cut 6 bases from V and 1 base from J, with 9 bases between. The CDR3 is CASRRGVQETQYF. CDR3 DNA: TGTGCCAGCAGGCGGGGAGTCCAAGAGACCCAGTACTTC. Filled out from reference TRBV7-6 and TRBJ2-5, the complete variable domain reads GAGVSQSPRYKVTKRGQDVALRCDPISGHVSLYWYRQALGQGPEFLTYFNYEAQQDKSGLPNDRFSAERPEGSISTLTIQRTEQRDSAMYRCASRRGVQETQYFGPGTRLLVL.

A few counts support this clonotype. The junction does not match germline at one end; this may be a read error. CDR3 residues: CASSRVEGGGELLF. In DNA, the CDR3 is TGTGCCAGCAGCCGCGTGGAGGGAGGCGGGGAGCTGCTTTTT. The chain uses TRBV3-1 and TRBJ2-2; possible D gene TRBD2, 6 bases. Germline V lookup: CDR1 LGHDT, CDR2 YNNKEL (reference sequence). The CDR3 consists of 14 residues.

This clonotype occurred many times. The chain employs TRBV27 and TRBJ1-1, with D unresolved. The CDR3 loop spans 15 amino acids. Looked up from germline, CDR1 is MNHEY and CDR2 is SMNVEV (reference sequence). V was shortened by 2 bases and J by 0 bases, with 10 bases between the two germline ends. CDR3 sequence: CASSLRVGMNTEAFF. The DNA for the CDR3 is TGTGCCAGCAGTTTAAGGGTGGGGATGAACACTGAAGCTTTCTTT.

This clonotype has a count of ten or more. The gene calls are TRBV20-1 and TRBJ2-5; D call uncertain. The CDR3 spans 12 residues. Germline CDR1 DFQATT, CDR2 SNEGSKA (reference sequence). The ends were cut back, 5 bases at V and 5 bases at J, with 12 bases in the middle. The CDR3 DNA follows: TGCAGTGCTCGGACGGGTCGGGAGACCCAGTACTTC. It codes for CSARTGRETQYF.

This chain joins TRBV5-4 and TRBJ2-5; TRBD1 matches 8 bases. Germline CDR1 reads SGHNT; CDR2 reads YYREEE (reference sequence). This CDR3 is built from 15 residues. With 7 bases clipped from V and 5 bases from J, the junction kept 13 bases outside the gene matches. The CDR3 spells CASRPTLTGGETQYF. For the CDR3, the DNA is TGTGCCAGCCGCCCGACCCTCACAGGGGGGGAGACCCAGTACTTC.

The rearrangement links TRBV5-1 to TRBJ1-1; D gene unclear. The CDR3 contains 13 residues. CDR1 and CDR2 from the germline V gene are SGHRS and YFSETQ. V was clipped by 1 base and J by 6 bases, with 10 bases between them. The CDR3 nucleotides read TGCGCCAGCAGCTTGTACGTGGGCTCTGAAGCTTTCTTT. This sequence encodes CASSLYVGSEAFF.

There are a few counts of this clonotype. The V and J genes are TRBV15 and TRBJ2-7; no firm D call. This CDR3 is built from 11 residues. The V gene's germline CDR1 is LNHNV and CDR2 YYDKDF (reference sequence). Trimming removed 1 base at V and 6 bases at J, with 4 bases between. The CDR3 is CATSRGGEQYF. CDR3 bases: TGTGCCACCAGCAGAGGAGGCGAGCAGTACTTC.

The genes are TRBV6-1 and TRBJ2-2, with D unresolved. CDR1 and CDR2 (germline): MNHNS, SASEGT. The length of the CDR3 is 14 residues. Trimming shortened V by 7 bases and J by 6 bases, and 15 bases separated the two germline ends. The CDR3 DNA sequence: TGTGCCAGCACAAGACAAAGAAGCGCCGGGGAGCTGTTTTTT. Its protein is CASTRQRSAGELFF.

This clonotype was seen repeatedly, ten times or more. The J gene is TRBJ2-1, the V gene TRBV6-1; tentative D call: TRBD2 (5 bases). This CDR3 comprises 11 residues. CDR1 is MNHNS and CDR2 is SASEGT in the germline V gene. Trimming cost V 7 bases and J 9 bases, with 10 bases left between them. The CDR3: CASTLGGEQFF. CDR3 nucleotides: TGTGCCAGCACCCTTGGAGGTGAGCAGTTCTTC.

This clonotype was seen many times. J is TRBJ2-1 and V is TRBV7-3, with D unclear. This CDR3 has 17 residues. V lost 5 bases, J lost 7 bases, and 24 bases lay in between. Germline-derived CDR1 and CDR2 are SGHTA and FQGTGA. CDR3 protein: CASSLSGSSSIINEQFF. The DNA of the CDR3 is TGTGCCAGCAGCCTATCGGGTTCCAGCTCAATAATTAATGAGCAGTTCTTC.

In this sample, this clonotype turned up a few times. The chain links TRBV27 to TRBJ1-1; the match to TRBD1 covers 8 bases. J was trimmed by 0 bases and V by 5 bases; bases with no gene match: 8. The CDR3 runs to 16 residues. In germline, CDR1 is MNHEY, CDR2 SMNVEV (reference sequence). The CDR3 here is CASSPWTGPMNTEAFF. The CDR3 nucleotides are TGTGCCAGCAGTCCTTGGACAGGGCCCATGAACACTGAAGCTTTCTTT.

This clonotype was seen a few times. The chain recombines TRBV7-2 with TRBJ2-7, with no clear D. Germline V lookup: CDR1 SGHTA, CDR2 FQGNSA. Trimming pared 5 bases from V and 7 bases from J, leaving 15 bases between. There are 13 residues in the CDR3. The CDR3 nucleotides read TGTGCCAGCAGCGCGCCCCTGGGGTGGGAGCAGTACTTC. Its protein product is CASSAPLGWEQYF.